The clone carrying this TCR beta chain was counted a few times. This sample stems from a study of blood T cell repertoires in COVID-19. Overall study: Samples taken during acute and convalescent COVID-19 were collected in the United States, Italy and Spain.

Data came from immunoSEQ multiplex PCR; TCRdb stores just in-frame clones and leaves some out. Of 180,000 or so clones detected, approximately 80% appear once; the ten largest clones hold roughly 14%. The length of the CDR3 is 16 residues. From germline, CDR1 is SNHLY and CDR2 FYNNEI. V shed 3 bases, J shed 6 bases, and the junction held 8 bases outside the gene matches. The rearrangement joins TRBV2 to TRBJ2-1; 10 nucleotides agree with TRBD1. Sequencing used peripheral blood. The sequence was collected from a man in his fifties or sixties who had recovered from COVID-19. The CDR3 region is CASSDEWGQGRNEQFF. DNA for the CDR3: TGTGCCAGCAGTGATGAGTGGGGACAGGGGCGCAATGAGCAGTTCTTC.